A single sample is the source of the 22 T cell receptor beta chains below, sequenced in a study of blood T cell repertoires in COVID-19. TCRdb's copy holds only in-frame clones and misses some; the assay was immunoSEQ multiplex PCR. This sample has about 140,000 clones; roughly 85% occur once, and the top ten carry roughly 2.7%. The specimen was peripheral blood. These receptors came from a human donor with acute or convalescent COVID-19. The donor label of this sample is uncertain.

The chain has TRBV12-3 or TRBV12-4 and TRBJ1-5; the match to TRBD1 covers 8 bases. V trimming: 6 bases; J trimming: 4 bases; junction bases outside the gene matches: 2. This CDR3 comprises 13 residues. In DNA, the CDR3 is TGTGCCAGCAGCGGGACAGGAAATCAGCCCCAGCATTTT. Amino acid sequence: CASSGTGNQPQHF.

The V gene is TRBV5-6, the J gene TRBJ1-2, with 7 bases that match TRBD1. V shed 5 bases, J shed 4 bases, and the junction held 5 bases outside the gene matches. Germline-derived CDR1 and CDR2 are SGHDT and YYEEEE. The CDR3 contains 13 residues. CDR3 DNA sequence: TGTGCCAGCAGAAGGGACAGAACCTATGGCTACACCTTC. It encodes CASRRDRTYGYTF.

The chain employs TRBV24-1 and TRBJ1-5; 8 positions agree with TRBD1. The CDR3 runs 15 residues. Germline assignment: CDR1 KGHDR and CDR2 SFDVKD. With 9 bases clipped from V and 1 base from J, the junction kept 7 bases outside the gene matches. CDR3 region: CATASGQASNQPQHF. The CDR3 DNA is TGTGCCACCGCCTCGGGACAGGCGAGCAATCAGCCCCAGCATTTT.

This chain connects TRBV10-3 to TRBJ1-1; 7 bases line up with TRBD1. The CDR3 length is 14 residues. Germline-derived CDR1 and CDR2 are ENHRY and SYGVKD. V shed 6 bases and J 0 bases; nucleotides not matched to a gene: 4. Here the CDR3 DNA reads TGTGCCATCAGCGGGACAGAACTGAACACTGAAGCTTTCTTT. Amino acid sequence: CAISGTELNTEAFF.

The chain has TRBV5-5 and TRBJ2-3; D unresolved. The CDR3 runs 14 residues. Germline loops: CDR1 SGHKS, CDR2 YYEKEE (reference sequence). V was cut by 0 bases and J by 2 bases, with 7 bases left in between. The CDR3 is CASSLARPTDTQYF. The CDR3 bases are TGTGCCAGCAGCTTGGCCAGGCCCACAGATACGCAGTATTTT. The variable domain in full, completed from reference TRBV5-5 and TRBJ2-3, reads DAGVTQSPTHLIKTRGQQVTLRCSPISGHKSVSWYQQVLGQGPQFIFQYYEKEERGRGNFPDRFSARQFPNYSSELNVNALLLGDSALYLCASSLARPTDTQYFGPGTRLTVL.

Written as DNA, the CDR3 is TGTGCCAGCAGATCCCTCGGGACAGGGAACAACTATGGCTACACCTTC. It codes for CASRSLGTGNNYGYTF. The V call is TRBV5-6, the J call TRBJ1-2; 9 bases are a match to TRBD1. CDR3 length: 16 residues. The V gene end was trimmed by 5 bases and the J gene end by 2 bases; junction bases not matched to a gene: 10. Germline CDR1 and CDR2: SGHDT and YYEEEE.

CDR3 in amino acids: CASSPILAGDFGELFF. CDR3 coding DNA: TGTGCCAGCAGCCCGATTCTAGCGGGGGACTTTGGGGAGCTGTTTTTT. The genes are TRBV3-1 (or the pseudogene TRBV3-2) and TRBJ2-2, with 10 positions matching TRBD2. Germline assignment: CDR1 LGHDT and CDR2 YNNKEL (reference sequence). Trimming took 4 bases from V and 8 from J; bases not matched to a gene: 10. The CDR3 runs 16 residues.

The chain has TRBV24-1 and TRBJ2-5; TRBD2 agrees at 13 bases. V was pared by 3 bases and J by 5 bases, with 2 bases of the junction left unmatched. This CDR3 comprises 15 residues. Germline assignment: CDR1 KGHDR and CDR2 SFDVKD. CDR3 in DNA: TGTGCCACCAGTGATCCGACTAGCGGGGGGGAGACCCAGTACTTC. Its translation: CATSDPTSGGETQYF.

The V call is TRBV6-2 or TRBV6-3, the J call TRBJ2-5, with D possibly being TRBD1 (6 bases). This CDR3 comprises 13 residues. Germline CDR1 MNHEY, CDR2 SVGEGT. Trimming left V 5 bases short and J 7 bases short, with 14 bases between. The CDR3, as DNA: TGTGCCAGCAGTCCCCAGGGGCCCGGGACCCAGTACTTC. Protein: CASSPQGPGTQYF.

The chain joins TRBV5-5 to TRBJ1-2, with D possibly TRBD1 on 5 matching bases. Trimming cost V 2 bases and J 4 bases, with 18 bases left between them. The CDR3 has 16 residues. Germline-derived CDR1 and CDR2 are SGHKS and YYEKEE (reference sequence). For the CDR3, the DNA is TGTGCCAGCAGCTTAACATCATGGGGGGTTCCCTATGGCTACACCTTC. Translated, it gives CASSLTSWGVPYGYTF.

This clone was seen more than once but under ten times. This chain uses TRBV7-2 with TRBJ1-5, with no clear D. The CDR3 sequence is 13 residues long. Germline V CDR1 and CDR2: SGHTA, FQGNSA. V was trimmed by 2 bases and J by 4 bases, leaving 6 bases between them. CDR3 in amino acids: CASSLKSNQPQHF. In DNA form, the CDR3 reads TGTGCCAGCAGCTTAAAATCTAATCAGCCCCAGCATTTT.

The genes are TRBV11-2 and TRBJ2-7; a weak D match, TRBD1 (6 bases). Germline CDR1 and CDR2: SGHAT and FQNNGV. Trimming left V 5 bases short and J 6 bases short, with 17 bases between. The CDR3 loop spans 14 amino acids. The CDR3 nucleotides are TGTGCCAGCAGCCCGCGTGGCAGGGGAACCGAGCAGTACTTC. Translated: CASSPRGRGTEQYF.

This clone occurred a few times. The gene calls are TRBV19 and TRBJ1-2; D is perhaps TRBD1 (5 bases). From germline, CDR1 is LNHDA and CDR2 SQIVND (reference sequence). V lost 4 bases to trimming and J lost 4 bases, with 22 bases between them. The CDR3 length is 17 residues. The DNA for the CDR3 is TGTGCCAGTAGTAAGGTATTGCGCCAGGGAGGATCCTATGGCTACACCTTC. This sequence encodes CASSKVLRQGGSYGYTF.

This rearrangement joins TRBV9 to TRBJ1-5; 11 nucleotides agree with TRBD1. This CDR3 is 16 amino acids long. V shed 0 bases and J 1 base; nucleotides not matched to a gene: 0. Germline assignment: CDR1 SGDLS and CDR2 YYNGEE. The CDR3 DNA follows: TGTGCCAGCAGCGTAGGGACAGGGGGCAGCAATCAGCCCCAGCATTTT. It is translated as CASSVGTGGSNQPQHF.

This chain links TRBV5-1 with TRBJ2-2; 11 bases are shared with TRBD1. J was trimmed by 4 bases and V by 4 bases; bases with no gene match: 3. This CDR3 spans 15 amino acids. In germline, CDR1 is SGHRS, CDR2 YFSETQ. DNA for the CDR3: TGCGCCAGCAGCCCAGGGACAGGGGGCACCGGGGAGCTGTTTTTT. Its translation: CASSPGTGGTGELFF.

This rearrangement joins TRBV9 to TRBJ2-7; TRBD1 aligns across 9 bases. CDR1 and CDR2 (germline): SGDLS, YYNGEE. The CDR3 covers 16 residues. The V and J ends lost 4 bases and 5 bases, in that order; junction bases with no gene match: 13. As DNA, the CDR3 is TGTGCCAGCAGCCCACCCCCGGGACAGGGTAGACACGAGCAGTACTTC. The encoded protein is CASSPPPGQGRHEQYF.

Only one count was recorded for this clone. J is TRBJ2-3 and V is TRBV5-1, with 8 nucleotides matching TRBD1. The V gene's germline CDR1 is SGHRS and CDR2 YFSETQ. Germline trimming cut 4 bases from V and 1 base from J; bases unmatched to any gene: 5. CDR3 length equals 15 residues. CDR3 DNA sequence: TGCGCCAGCAGCACCGAGACAGGGGGCACAGATACGCAGTATTTT. Translated, it gives CASSTETGGTDTQYF.

V is TRBV29-1 and J is TRBJ1-6; 7 bases align to TRBD1. V was clipped by 4 bases and J by 7 bases; unmatched bases: 4. This CDR3 has 13 amino acids. Germline lookup yields CDR1 SQVTM and CDR2 ANQGSEA. CDR3: CSVGQGRNSPLHF. The DNA for the CDR3 is TGCAGCGTTGGACAGGGCAGGAATTCACCCCTCCACTTT.

This chain connects TRBV3-1 (or the pseudogene TRBV3-2) to TRBJ2-5; TRBD1 aligns across 8 bases. This CDR3 region has 14 residues. V dropped 4 bases and J dropped 5; count of bases not matched to a gene: 6. The V gene's germline CDR1 is LGHDT and CDR2 YNNKEL (reference sequence). CDR3 sequence: CASSPGQGLETQYF. As DNA, the CDR3 is TGTGCCAGCAGCCCCGGACAGGGACTGGAGACCCAGTACTTC.

J is TRBJ2-2 and V is TRBV7-9, with D perhaps TRBD2 (5 bases). Germline loops: CDR1 SEHNR, CDR2 FQNEAQ (reference sequence). V lost 6 bases, J lost 6 bases, and 23 bases lay in between. This CDR3 region has 17 residues. The CDR3 coding sequence is TGTGCCAGCAGGCCCACAAGGAAGACCGCGGGTTCCGGGGAGCTGTTTTTT. Its translation: CASRPTRKTAGSGELFF.

V and J are TRBV5-5 and TRBJ2-1; 8 positions match TRBD2. Germline CDR1 is SGHKS and CDR2 is YYEKEE (reference sequence). J was trimmed by 7 bases and V by 0 bases; bases with no gene match: 9. This CDR3 region has 16 residues. This CDR3 is CASSLADAGGLNEQFF. CDR3 DNA: TGTGCCAGCAGCTTGGCCGATGCGGGAGGATTGAATGAGCAGTTCTTC. Full variable domain (remainder filled in from reference TRBV5-5 and TRBJ2-1): DAGVTQSPTHLIKTRGQQVTLRCSPISGHKSVSWYQQVLGQGPQFIFQYYEKEERGRGNFPDRFSARQFPNYSSELNVNALLLGDSALYLCASSLADAGGLNEQFFGPGTRLTVL.

In its sample, this clone was seen once. This rearrangement joins TRBV19 to TRBJ2-7; TRBD2 might be the D (6 bases). Germline CDR1 reads LNHDA; CDR2 reads SQIVND (reference sequence). This CDR3 is built from 14 residues. Trimming left V 4 bases short and J 3 bases short, with 13 bases between. This CDR3 reads CASSTRGLFYEQYF. CDR3 DNA sequence: TGTGCCAGTAGTACCCGAGGACTATTCTACGAGCAGTACTTC.